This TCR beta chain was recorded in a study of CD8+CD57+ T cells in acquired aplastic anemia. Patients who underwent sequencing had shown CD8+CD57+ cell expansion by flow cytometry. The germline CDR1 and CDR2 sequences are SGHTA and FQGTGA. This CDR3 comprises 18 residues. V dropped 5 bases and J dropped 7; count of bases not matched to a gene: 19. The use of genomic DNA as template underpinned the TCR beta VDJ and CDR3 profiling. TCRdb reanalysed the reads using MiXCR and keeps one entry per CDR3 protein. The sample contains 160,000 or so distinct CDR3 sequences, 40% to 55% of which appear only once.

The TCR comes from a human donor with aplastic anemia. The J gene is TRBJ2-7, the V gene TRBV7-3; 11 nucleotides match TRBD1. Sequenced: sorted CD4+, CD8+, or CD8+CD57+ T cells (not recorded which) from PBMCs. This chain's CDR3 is CASSAKGRRTGGECEQYV. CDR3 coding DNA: TGTGCCAGCAGCGCCAAAGGGAGGCGGACAGGGGGCGAATGTGAGCAGTACGTC.